This TCR beta chain came from a study of blood T cell repertoires in COVID-19. Study at large: Samples taken during acute and convalescent COVID-19 were collected in the United States, Italy and Spain. In each case, the material was cDNA or gDNA derived from T cells, B-cell-depleted T cells, or PBMCs.

This clone came up many times. Original methodology: Amplifying reference gene primers gave estimates of nucleated cell counts. The method was immunoSEQ multiplex PCR; TCRdb's version includes in-frame clones alone and lacks a portion of them. V, J and clone size are those of that table, while D and trimming were read from the DNA. The data hold 90,000 to 100,000 clones, with about 80% observed a single time. Germline trimming cut 2 bases from V and 4 bases from J; bases unmatched to any gene: 7. This CDR3 region has 14 residues. Germline V CDR1 and CDR2: GTSNPN, SVGIG (reference sequence). This TCR came from a man in his 70s with acute or convalescent COVID-19. The sequencing sample was made of peripheral blood. The V call is TRBV30, the J call TRBJ2-5; 7 bases agree with TRBD1. CDR3 bases: TGTGCCTGGAGTCCGACAGGGATTGGAGAGACCCAGTACTTC. Protein: CAWSPTGIGETQYF.